This is a list of T cell receptor beta chains from one sample in a study of identifying expanded T cells in peripheral blood. The method was immunoSEQ multiplex PCR; TCRdb's version includes in-frame clones alone and lacks a portion of them. Among some 75,000 clones listed, roughly 88% were seen once. Sequencing used blood. These TCRs come from a person aged 18 to 70 in good health. Both conserved end residues are part of each CDR3. Each record gives: J gene, clone size, CDR3 length, V gene, D gene, CDR3 DNA, CDR3 protein. D genes are given only for firm matches. Some rows mark clone size as missing; the rest say once, few, many or name a class of expanded clone.

J gene: TRBJ2-7
clone size: -
CDR3 length: 14
V gene: TRBV19
D gene: TRBD1
CDR3 DNA: TGTGCCAGTAGTATGGGACAGAGCTCCTACGAGCAGTACTTC
CDR3 protein: CASSMGQSSYEQYF

J gene: TRBJ1-3
clone size: -
CDR3 length: 14
V gene: TRBV6-1
D gene: -
CDR3 DNA: TGTGCCAGCAGTGAACTCGACAGAGGAAACACCATATATTTT
CDR3 protein: CASSELDRGNTIYF

J gene: TRBJ1-1
clone size: -
CDR3 length: 13
V gene: TRBV30
D gene: -
CDR3 DNA: TGTGCCTGGAGTGCTGGGTTTGGGCAGGGTGACCTATTT
CDR3 protein: CAWSAGFGQGDLF

J gene: TRBJ2-7
clone size: -
CDR3 length: 15
V gene: TRBV9
D gene: TRBD1
CDR3 DNA: TGTGCCAGCAGCGTAGCGGGGACAGGGGCCTACGAGCAGTACTTC
CDR3 protein: CASSVAGTGAYEQYF

J gene: TRBJ1-6
clone size: -
CDR3 length: 17
V gene: TRBV5-5
D gene: -
CDR3 DNA: TGTGCCAGCAGCTTGGGGGCCGCCAGGCCCTATAATTCACCCCTCCACTTT
CDR3 protein: CASSLGAARPYNSPLHF

J gene: TRBJ2-1
clone size: -
CDR3 length: 15
V gene: TRBV19
D gene: -
CDR3 DNA: TGTGCCAGTAGTGGGACTGAAAGTTCCTACAATGAGCAGTTCTTC
CDR3 protein: CASSGTESSYNEQFF

J gene: TRBJ1-6
clone size: few
CDR3 length: 16
V gene: TRBV19
D gene: -
CDR3 DNA: TGTGCCAGTAGTATGAAGTGGTCGGGGCCCCGTTCCTCCCTCCACTTT
CDR3 protein: CASSMKWSGPRSSLHF

J gene: TRBJ2-5
clone size: -
CDR3 length: 15
V gene: TRBV9
D gene: TRBD2
CDR3 DNA: TGTGCCAGCAGCGTAGCGGGGGGTATCCGGGAGACCCAGTACTTC
CDR3 protein: CASSVAGGIRETQYF

J gene: TRBJ1-1
clone size: -
CDR3 length: 12
V gene: TRBV7-2
D gene: -
CDR3 DNA: TGCGCCAGCAGCCATCCGAACACTGAAGCTTTCTTT
CDR3 protein: CASSHPNTEAFF

J gene: TRBJ2-2
clone size: -
CDR3 length: 13
V gene: TRBV7-7
D gene: -
CDR3 DNA: TGTGCTAGCAGCCAGACGGACACCGGGGAGCTGTTTTTT
CDR3 protein: CASSQTDTGELFF

J gene: TRBJ2-1
clone size: -
CDR3 length: 15
V gene: TRBV4-1
D gene: -
CDR3 DNA: TGCGCCAGCAGCCAAGAAGCGTACCAGGTACGTGAGCAGTTCTTC
CDR3 protein: CASSQEAYQVREQFF

J gene: TRBJ2-7
clone size: -
CDR3 length: 20
V gene: TRBV9
D gene: TRBD2
CDR3 DNA: TGTGCCAGCAGCGTAGCCGACACATTGGGATCTAGCGGGGGCCCCTACGAGCAGTACTTC
CDR3 protein: CASSVADTLGSSGGPYEQYF

J gene: TRBJ1-1
clone size: -
CDR3 length: 13
V gene: TRBV10-3
D gene: -
CDR3 DNA: TGTGCCATCAGTGAGCCATCGAACACTGAAGCTTTCTTT
CDR3 protein: CAISEPSNTEAFF

J gene: TRBJ2-4
clone size: -
CDR3 length: 14
V gene: TRBV2
D gene: -
CDR3 DNA: TGTGCCAGCAGTGAAAGGGCAGGGGAAAACATTCAGTACTTC
CDR3 protein: CASSERAGENIQYF

J gene: TRBJ1-1
clone size: -
CDR3 length: 13
V gene: TRBV29-1
D gene: -
CDR3 DNA: TGCAGCGTTGCAGGGTGGGGCGCTGGGGGAGCTTTCTTT
CDR3 protein: CSVAGWGAGGAFF